This TCR beta chain comes out of a study of T cells in Graves' hyperthyroidism and ophthalmopathy. Study as a whole: The authors collected peripheral blood at initial diagnosis, before any treatment.

TCR beta CDR3 regions were amplified from RNA transcripts. First-round RT-PCR with HTBI primers amplified the TCR CDR3 region. From the multiplex PCR reads, TCRdb called clonotypes with MiXCR, one entry per CDR3 protein. Of some 340,000 distinct CDR3 sequences in the sample, around 13% are singletons; the top ten hold 34%. CDR3 length: 16 amino acids. In germline, CDR1 is MNHNS, CDR2 SASEGT. Trimming took off 3 bases at V and 1 base at J, with 15 bases between the two ends. As for this clonotype: Antigen unknown. A single base separates this from a much larger clone, so it may be a read error.

General study points: Within blood appeared most thyroid clonotypes that had expanded above 0.001. The authors' 13 V-J model separated ophthalmopathy from stable hyperthyroidism.

The sequence was obtained from a woman aged 35 to 49 with Graves' ophthalmopathy. The chain couples TRBV6-1 to TRBJ1-1; possible D gene TRBD1, 5 bases. Specimen: blood. The CDR3 sequence is CASSDYLLQGNTEAFF. CDR3 nucleotides: TGTGCCAGCAGTGACTATCTCCTTCAGGGGAACACTGAAGCTTTCTTT.